These 10 T cell receptor beta chains came from one sample sequenced in a study of T-cell reconstitution after alpha-beta-depleted transplantation in children. Unique molecular identifiers were used in preparing the TCRbeta library. TCRdb recomputed calls from the PCR reads with MiXCR, one row per CDR3 protein. The table has some 110,000 distinct CDR3 sequences, about 9.3% seen once. The starting material was PBMCs, obtained before TCRalphabeta/CD19-depleted stem cell transplant. All receptors come from a boy aged 2 to 10 with acute lymphoblastic leukemia, due to receive a stem cell transplant.

The chain combines TRBV5-6 with TRBJ1-5, with TRBD1 matching 8 bases. The germline V gene encodes CDR1 SGHDT and CDR2 YYEEEE. The CDR3 length is 14 residues. Losses at the gene ends were 4 bases for V and 6 bases for J; bases not matched to a gene: 6. The CDR3 nucleotides are TGTGCCAGCAGCCTAACAGGGGGGGGTCAGCCCCAGCATTTT. Its protein is CASSLTGGGQPQHF.

The chain uses TRBV5-1 and TRBJ1-5; no definite D call. This CDR3 region has 13 residues. Per the germline V gene, CDR1 is SGHRS and CDR2 is YFSETQ. Trimming took 7 bases from V and 3 from J, leaving 11 bases between them. The CDR3 spells CASRERNNQPQHF. CDR3 nucleotide sequence: TGCGCCAGCCGAGAAAGGAACAATCAGCCCCAGCATTTT.

This clonotype was detected ten times or more. This chain joins TRBV5-6 and TRBJ2-1, with TRBD2 matching 10 bases. Germline loops: CDR1 SGHDT, CDR2 YYEEEE. With V trimmed by 2 bases and J by 5 bases, 7 bases remained unmatched. The CDR3 runs to 16 residues. The CDR3 bases are TGTGCCAGCAGCTTTGGACTAGCGGTAACTAACAATGAGCAGTTCTTC. Its translation is CASSFGLAVTNNEQFF.

This chain joins TRBV20-1 and TRBJ2-7; D perhaps matches TRBD2 (6 bases). The CDR3 length is 13 residues. Germline loops: CDR1 DFQATT, CDR2 SNEGSKA (reference sequence). Trimming shortened V by 5 bases and J by 3 bases, and 14 bases separated the two germline ends. The CDR3 is CSASSGLFYEQYF. Here the CDR3 DNA reads TGCAGTGCTTCCTCGGGACTCTTCTACGAGCAGTACTTC.

The sample holds many counts of this clonotype. The chain links TRBV5-1 to TRBJ2-2, with D tentatively TRBD2 (7 bases). The CDR3 spans 14 residues. V was cut by 8 bases and J by 4 bases, with 15 bases left in between. Germline CDR1 is SGHRS and CDR2 is YFSETQ. The CDR3 coding sequence is TGCGCCAGTAGAGCGGGGACAACCACCGGGGAGCTGTTTTTT. As protein: CASRAGTTTGELFF.

This sequence joins TRBV12-3 or TRBV12-4 and TRBJ2-7; the D gene is possibly TRBD1 (5 bases). This CDR3 is 14 amino acids long. Trimming pared 6 bases from V and 2 bases from J, leaving 14 bases between. The CDR3 spells CASRPDMGTYEQYF. DNA of the CDR3: TGTGCCAGCAGACCGGACATGGGGACCTACGAGCAGTACTTC.

The gene calls are TRBV15 and TRBJ1-5, with D possibly being TRBD1 (6 bases). Germline V CDR1 and CDR2: LNHNV, YYDKDF (reference sequence). V gave up 0 bases and J gave up 3 bases, with 9 bases separating them. The CDR3 is 15 amino acids. CDR3 sequence reads: CATSREQGNNQPQHF. DNA of the CDR3: TGTGCCACCAGCAGAGAACAGGGTAACAATCAGCCCCAGCATTTT.

Regarding this clonotype: Possible read error: a much larger clone is one base away. This is likely a read error, given that the CDR3 carries no conserved phenylalanine or tryptophan at its end. The V call is TRBV5-5, the J call TRBJ2-7; tentative D call: TRBD1 (6 bases). CDR1 is SGHKS, CDR2 YYEKEE, per germline (reference sequence). V was clipped by 0 bases and J by 7 bases, with 11 bases between them. The CDR3 sequence is 13 residues long. The CDR3 region is CASSLAGVMEQYS. The CDR3 DNA sequence: TGTGCCAGCAGCTTGGCAGGGGTGATGGAGCAGTACTCC.

The V gene is TRBV20-1, the J gene TRBJ1-5, with 11 positions matching TRBD1. CDR3 length: 15 residues. Germline V gives CDR1 DFQATT, CDR2 SNEGSKA (reference sequence). V gave up 0 bases and J gave up 3 bases; unmatched junction bases: 1. This CDR3 is CSAREDRGPNQPQHF. CDR3 coding DNA: TGCAGTGCTAGAGAGGACAGGGGGCCCAATCAGCCCCAGCATTTT.

The V call is TRBV7-9, the J call TRBJ2-1; unclear D gene. V was pared by 5 bases and J by 0 bases, with 17 bases between. The CDR3 has 17 amino acids. CDR1 and CDR2 (germline): SEHNR, FQNEAQ (reference sequence). The CDR3 DNA reads TGTGCCAGCAGCGAGACAAAACCCATCACCTCCTACAATGAGCAGTTCTTC. Encoded protein: CASSETKPITSYNEQFF.